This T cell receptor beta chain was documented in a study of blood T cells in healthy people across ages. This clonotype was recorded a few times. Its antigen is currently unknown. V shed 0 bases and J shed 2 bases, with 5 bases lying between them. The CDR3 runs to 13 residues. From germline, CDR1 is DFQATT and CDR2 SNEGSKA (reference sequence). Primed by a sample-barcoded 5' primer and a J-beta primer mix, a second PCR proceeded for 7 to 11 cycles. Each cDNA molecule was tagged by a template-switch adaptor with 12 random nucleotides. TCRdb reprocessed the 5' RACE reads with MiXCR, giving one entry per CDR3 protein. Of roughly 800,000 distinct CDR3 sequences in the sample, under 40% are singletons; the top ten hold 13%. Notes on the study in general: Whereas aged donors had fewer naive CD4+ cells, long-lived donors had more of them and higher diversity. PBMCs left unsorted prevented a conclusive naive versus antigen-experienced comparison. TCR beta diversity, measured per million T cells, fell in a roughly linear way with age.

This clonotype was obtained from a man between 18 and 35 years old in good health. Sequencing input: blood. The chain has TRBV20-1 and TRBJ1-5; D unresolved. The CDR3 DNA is TGCAGTGCTAGAGATTATGGCAATCAGCCCCAGCATTTT. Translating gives CSARDYGNQPQHF.